This TCR beta chain was sequenced during a study of cytomegalovirus exposure and HLA in healthy donors. Trimming took 1 base from V and 7 from J, leaving 13 bases between them. This CDR3 has 15 amino acids. Germline V lookup: CDR1 SGHTA, CDR2 FQGNSA. PCR employed 60 Vbeta and 13 Jbeta primers. Clones were read by immunoSEQ multiplex PCR, and TCRdb kept only the in-frame ones, dropping some. The sample shows about 94,000 clones, 78% of them seen only once. Study results and limitations: Specific recognition of CMV antigens was confirmed in vitro for a few chains (all CMV-associated).

Notes on this clone: What it recognizes is unknown.

The gene calls are TRBV7-2 and TRBJ2-2; D not resolved. This TCR derives from a woman aged 55-69 years in good health and CMV-seronegative. The material sequenced was PBMCs. The CDR3 sequence: CASSLDSPFLGELFF. CDR3 nucleotides: TGTGCCAGCAGCTTAGACTCCCCTTTTCTCGGGGAGCTGTTTTTT.